One sample yielded the 14 T cell receptor beta chains listed below, sequenced in a study of cytotoxic CD8 clonotypes in ibrutinib-treated CLL. Assay used: immunoSEQ multiplex PCR; TCRdb lists only in-frame clones, some missing. This sample has more than 70,000 clones, with roughly 80% found just once. The starting material was PBMCs, obtained after 12 months of ibrutinib treatment. Receptors originate from a human donor with chronic lymphocytic leukemia.

The chain combines TRBV5-6 with TRBJ2-1; D is unresolved. The ends were cut back, 2 bases at V and 9 bases at J, with 6 bases in the middle. This CDR3 spans 11 amino acids. From germline, CDR1 is SGHDT and CDR2 YYEEEE. The CDR3 DNA is TGTGCCAGCAGCTTTGTGGCTGAGCAGTTCTTC. Translating gives CASSFVAEQFF.

This clone was counted a few times. The rearrangement links TRBV7-2 to TRBJ1-1; possible D gene TRBD1, 5 bases. V lost 2 bases, J lost 6 bases, and 13 bases lay in between. The CDR3 sequence is 14 residues long. The germline gives CDR1 SGHTA, CDR2 FQGNSA. The CDR3 protein is CASSLRTSPSEAFF. CDR3 in DNA: TGTGCCAGCAGCTTAAGGACATCTCCCTCTGAAGCTTTCTTT.

This chain connects TRBV19 to TRBJ2-5; D not certain. The V end was cut by 2 bases, the J end by 0 bases, with 4 bases between. This CDR3 contains 13 residues. CDR1 is LNHDA and CDR2 is SQIVND in the germline V gene (reference sequence). In DNA, the CDR3 is TGTGCCAGTAGTATAACAGACCAAGAGACCCAGTACTTC. This translates into CASSITDQETQYF.

The chain uses TRBV30 and TRBJ1-6, with unresolved D. This CDR3 comprises 14 residues. Germline values: CDR1 GTSNPN, CDR2 SVGIG (reference sequence). V shed 0 bases and J shed 5 bases, with 8 bases lying between them. The CDR3 DNA is TGTGCCTGGAGTGTAGGTCAGGATAATTCACCCCTCCACTTT. This encodes CAWSVGQDNSPLHF.

This clone was seen a few times. V is TRBV28 and J is TRBJ1-2; D possibly corresponds to TRBD1 (5 bases). V lost 5 bases to trimming and J lost 2 bases, with 18 bases between them. The CDR3 is 16 amino acids. Germline values: CDR1 MDHEN, CDR2 SYDVKM. The CDR3 loop reads CASSTLRGTRNYGYTF. Here the CDR3 DNA reads TGTGCCAGCAGTACCCTCCGGGGGACCCGCAACTATGGCTACACCTTC.

The chain uses TRBV5-1 and TRBJ2-7; D is tentatively TRBD1 or TRBD2 (6 bases each). CDR3 length: 16 residues. Germline V gene lookup returns CDR1 SGHRS and CDR2 YFSETQ. V lost 0 bases and J lost 1, with 14 bases in between. Here the CDR3 reads CASSLAGGTPSYEQYF. Here the CDR3 DNA reads TGCGCCAGCAGCTTGGCCGGCGGGACACCTTCCTACGAGCAGTACTTC.

The chain joins TRBV11-3 to TRBJ2-5; possibly TRBD1 for D (6 bases). CDR1 is SGHNT, CDR2 YENEEA, per germline. V was clipped by 0 bases and J by 3 bases, with 11 bases between them. This CDR3 has 15 amino acids. The CDR3 nucleotides read TGTGCCAGCAGCTTAGACTCGACAGGAGAAGAGACCCAGTACTTC. This sequence encodes CASSLDSTGEETQYF. The variable domain in full, with the rest retrieved from reference TRBV11-3 and TRBJ2-5, is EAGVVQSPRYKIIEKKQPVAFWCNPISGHNTLYWYLQNLGQGPELLIRYENEEAVDDSQLPKDRFSAERLKGVDSTLKIQPAELGDSAVYLCASSLDSTGEETQYFGPGTRLLVL.

This chain connects TRBV11-2 to TRBJ2-3, with D hard to call. V shed 5 bases and J shed 2 bases, with 8 bases lying between them. The V gene's germline CDR1 is SGHAT and CDR2 FQNNGV. This CDR3 region has 13 residues. The CDR3 sequence: CASSLEDTDTQYF. CDR3 nucleotide sequence: TGTGCCAGCAGCCTCGAGGACACAGATACGCAGTATTTT.

The gene calls are TRBV25-1 and TRBJ2-5; D unresolved. Germline V CDR1 and CDR2: MGHDK, SYGVNS. This CDR3 has 13 residues. Trimming shortened V by 3 bases and J by 5 bases, and 10 bases separated the two germline ends. CDR3 in amino acids: CASSDGLMETQYF. DNA of the CDR3: TGTGCCAGCAGTGATGGGTTGATGGAGACCCAGTACTTC.

This clone has at least ten counts. The V and J genes are TRBV30 and TRBJ2-2; D perhaps matches TRBD2 (5 bases). The V end was cut by 3 bases, the J end by 6 bases, with 17 bases between. Germline-derived CDR1 and CDR2 are GTSNPN and SVGIG (reference sequence). The CDR3 runs 15 residues. The CDR3, as DNA: TGTGCCTGGAGGCCGGGTAATCTGGAGGCCGGGGAGCTGTTTTTT. It encodes CAWRPGNLEAGELFF.

The chain is built from TRBV6-5 and TRBJ2-2; 11 bases fit TRBD2. The CDR3 runs 14 residues. CDR1 is MNHEY and CDR2 is SVGAGI in the germline V gene. The J segment lost 5 bases and the V segment lost 6 bases, leaving 2 bases of the junction unmatched. CDR3 sequence: CASRTSGATGELFF. The CDR3 nucleotides read TGTGCCAGCAGGACTAGCGGGGCTACCGGGGAGCTGTTTTTT.

Many counts were recorded for this clone. The CDR3 DNA follows: TGCGCCAGCAGCTTTTGGGGGATCACAGATACGCAGTATTTT. Translation gives CASSFWGITDTQYF. The V call is TRBV5-1, the J call TRBJ2-3, with D perhaps TRBD1 or TRBD2 (5 bases each). CDR3 length: 14 amino acids. CDR1 and CDR2 (germline): SGHRS, YFSETQ. Trimming stripped 2 bases from V and 2 bases from J, with 9 bases between. The whole variable domain, remainder taken from reference TRBV5-1 and TRBJ2-3, is KAGVTQTPRYLIKTRGQQVTLSCSPISGHRSVSWYQQTPGQGLQFLFEYFSETQRNKGNFPGRFSGRQFSNSRSEMNVSTLELGDSALYLCASSFWGITDTQYFGPGTRLTVL.

This rearrangement joins TRBV4-2 to TRBJ1-2; D call uncertain. The germline V and J ends were trimmed by 1 base and 4 bases, with 16 bases remaining between them. The CDR3 extends over 16 amino acids. Germline V CDR1 and CDR2: LGHNA, YNFKEQ. The CDR3 protein is CASSQGWQFDGYGYTF. In nucleotides, the CDR3 is TGTGCCAGCAGCCAAGGGTGGCAGTTTGACGGCTATGGCTACACCTTC.

The CDR3 DNA is TGTGCCTGGGGCAAGGGACAGGGGGCGGCATGGGCAGATACGCAGTATTTT. As protein: CAWGKGQGAAWADTQYF. The chain combines TRBV30 with TRBJ2-3, with 12 positions matching TRBD1. Germline V gene lookup returns CDR1 GTSNPN and CDR2 SVGIG (reference sequence). This CDR3 comprises 17 residues. Trimming at V came to 5 bases and at J to 4 bases, leaving 13 bases not matched to a gene.